The source of this T cell receptor (beta chain) is a study of prognosis after radiotherapy for stage I lung cancer. In this sample, this clonotype turned up many times. The CDR3 extends over 16 amino acids. The germline V gene has CDR1 SGHVS and CDR2 FQNEAQ. With 0 bases removed from V and 4 bases from J, the gap between germline ends came to 14 bases. Genomic DNA yielded TCR beta CDR3, amplified by two-round multiplex PCR. Primers (each specific to one TRBV or TRBJ gene) were used in first-round PCR. TCRdb analysed the multiplex PCR reads with MiXCR anew, one entry per CDR3 protein. The sample has around 20,000 distinct CDR3 sequences, around 50% seen once; the top ten hold 27%.

The chain has TRBV7-8 and TRBJ2-3; D perhaps matches TRBD2 (6 bases). This specimen consisted of PBMCs, obtained before or after stereotactic body radiation therapy (not recorded which). The sequence was collected from a donor over 45 with non-small cell lung cancer. CDR3 loop: CASSLAEGGAADTQYF. DNA of the CDR3: TGTGCCAGCAGCTTAGCAGAGGGAGGCGCGGCAGATACGCAGTATTTT.